This T cell receptor (beta chain) was recorded in a study of T cells after yellow fever vaccination. Germline-derived CDR1 and CDR2 are MNHNY and SVGAGI (reference sequence). The CDR3 loop spans 11 amino acids. V lost 10 bases to trimming and J lost 4 bases, with 11 bases between them. TCRdb called the 5' RACE reads again in MiXCR, with one record for every CDR3 protein. The sample holds approximately 32,000 distinct CDR3 sequences, roughly 4.5% seen once. The receptor comes from a man between 25 and 39 years old who received the YFV17D yellow fever vaccine. The V and J genes are TRBV6-6 and TRBJ2-7; a weak D match, TRBD1 (5 bases). Sequencing used CD8+ T cells sorted from PBMCs, obtained 5 days after the yellow fever booster vaccination. CDR3 in DNA: TGTGCCACCGGCCAGGGTTACGAGCAGTACTTC. It translates to CATGQGYEQYF.